The TCR beta chain under discussion was sequenced for a study of glioma-infiltrating T cells. CDR1 LNHNV and CDR2 YYDKDF come from the germline V gene (reference sequence). The CDR3 covers 12 residues. Deletions cut 4 bases from V and 4 bases from J, with 7 bases between. Study-level findings and limits: Tissue-blood divergence was below expectation in non-neoplastic patients, above in gliomas. Very few CDR3 sequences were shared between tissue and blood.

In its sample, this clonotype is medium-sized (0.01 to 0.1%). Its antigen is unknown. The iRepertoire nested amplicon-rescue multiplex PCR amplified TCR alpha and beta CDR3s from RNA. For one-step reverse transcription and amplification, 100-400 ng of tissue mRNA or PBMC total RNA was used. TCRdb reprocessed the multiplex PCR reads via MiXCR and lists one record per CDR3 protein. The data contain roughly 3,100 distinct CDR3 sequences, more than 40% of them singletons. This sequence originates from a human donor with low-grade glioma or glioblastoma, undergoing nonglioma brain surgery, or in good health (not recorded which). Sequenced material: glioma tissue, nonneoplastic brain tissue, or PBMCs (not recorded which). The chain links TRBV15 to TRBJ1-2; unclear D gene. The CDR3 coding sequence is TGTGCCACCAGCAACCAGGTCTATGGCTACACCTTC. Protein sequence: CATSNQVYGYTF. The full variable domain, its missing parts supplied by reference TRBV15 and TRBJ1-2, is DAMVIQNPRYQVTQFGKPVTLSCSQTLNHNVMYWYQQKSSQAPKLLFHYYDKDFNNEADTPDNFQSRRPNTSFCFLDIRSPGLGDTAMYLCATSNQVYGYTFGSGTRLTVV.